This T cell receptor (beta chain) was retrieved from a study of post-analysis software for immune sequencing data. General observations from the study: Significantly decreased normalized Chao1 diversity was recorded for multiple sclerosis patients relative to controls. Five or six TRBV segments were significantly more frequent in patients than in controls. TRBV5-6, TRBV5-1 and TRBV20-1 were among these segments.

Prepared TCR beta cDNA libraries contained unique molecular identifiers. T cells numbering roughly 0.9 to 10 million yielded cDNA molecules that totaled some 500,000. Using its own MiXCR run on the PCR reads, TCRdb lists one record per CDR3 protein. This sample has about 540,000 distinct CDR3 sequences, with approximately 34% found just once. Turning to this clonotype: The antigen is undetermined.

The CDR3 is 15 amino acids. CDR1 and CDR2 (germline): SGHRS, YFSETQ. V lost 1 base and J lost 6, with 16 bases in between. V gene TRBV5-1 combines with J gene TRBJ1-2; the D is unclear. The clonotype was recovered from a girl aged 2 to 17 with multiple sclerosis. The sequenced sample consisted of blood. CDR3 nucleotide sequence: TGCGCCAGCAGCTTGTTCGGCGAGGCGGGGAATGGCTACACCTTC. It codes for CASSLFGEAGNGYTF.